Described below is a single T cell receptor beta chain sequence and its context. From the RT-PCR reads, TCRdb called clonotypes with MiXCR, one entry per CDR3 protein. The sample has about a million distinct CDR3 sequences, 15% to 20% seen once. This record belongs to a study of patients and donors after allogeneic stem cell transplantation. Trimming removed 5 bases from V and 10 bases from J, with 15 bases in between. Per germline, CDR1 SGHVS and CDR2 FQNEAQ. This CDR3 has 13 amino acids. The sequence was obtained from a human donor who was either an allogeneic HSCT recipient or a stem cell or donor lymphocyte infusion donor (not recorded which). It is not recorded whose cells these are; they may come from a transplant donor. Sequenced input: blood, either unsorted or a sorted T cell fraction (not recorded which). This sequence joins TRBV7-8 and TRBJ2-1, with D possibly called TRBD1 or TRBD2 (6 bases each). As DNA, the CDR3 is TGTGCCAGCAGCAACGTGGAGGGGGGCGAGCAGTTCTTC. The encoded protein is CASSNVEGGEQFF.